The present T cell receptor beta chain was sequenced within a study of preoperative IRX-2 immunotherapy in early breast cancer. Clones were sequenced by immunoSEQ multiplex PCR, and TCRdb holds only the in-frame ones, with some missing. The sample records tens of thousands of clones, around four fifths being singletons. As for treatment: preoperative locoregional IRX-2 cytokine immunotherapy. Patients received preoperative, locoregional IRX-2 cytokine immunotherapy in a phase Ib study. The CDR3 runs to 14 residues. V dropped 7 bases and J dropped 0 bases, with 12 bases sitting between them. The sequence derives from a human donor with breast cancer. The sample here was lymph node tissue, taken after IRX-2 immunotherapy. The chain combines TRBV23-1 with TRBJ1-1, with D hard to call. TRBV23-1 is flagged as an ORF with uncertain function. The CDR3 DNA sequence: TGCGCCAGCACCCTACATTTGATGAACACTGAAGCTTTCTTT. Translated, it gives CASTLHLMNTEAFF.